The sequence of this T cell receptor beta chain was determined in a study of T cells in Graves' hyperthyroidism and ophthalmopathy. RNA transcripts were the template for amplifying TCR beta CDR3 regions. TCR CDR3 underwent first-round RT-PCR with the HTBI primer set. Via MiXCR, TCRdb re-called the multiplex PCR reads, giving one row per CDR3 protein. Among some 370,000 distinct CDR3 sequences listed, roughly an eighth were seen once. This clonotype was seen at least ten times. The germline V gene encodes CDR1 SEHNR and CDR2 FQNEAQ (reference sequence). This CDR3 region has 13 residues. V lost 5 bases to trimming and J lost 3 bases, with 9 bases between them.

The specimen sequenced was blood. This receptor was taken from a man aged 45 to 65 with Graves' ophthalmopathy. The chain joins TRBV7-9 to TRBJ2-3; perhaps TRBD1 as D (5 bases). The CDR3 DNA is TGTGCCAGCAGCCTAGGGGCAACAGATACGCAGTATTTT. It translates to CASSLGATDTQYF.